This T cell receptor beta chain comes out of a study of technical replicates of blood from a few donors (dated by TCRdb to the late 2010s). V lost 6 bases and J lost 3 bases; the stretch between them is 12 bases long. CDR1 and CDR2, looked up from the germline V gene, are KGHSH and LQKENI. The CDR3 covers 14 residues, taking in both the cysteine and the phenylalanine. Only the CDR3 region is kept as DNA, spanning 42 bases read in frame from base 1. Concerning this clone itself: Its antigen target is currently unknown. Base qualities are not recorded, but no much larger clone differs from it by a single base.

The library was obtained by the immunoSEQ multiplex PCR assay. Sourced from immuneACCESS, this table was stored by TCRdb with only in-frame sequences that have V and J called. A share of the clones is absent; for the studies checked, an unresolved V gene accounts for under half, and the remainder has no known explanation. The sample yields 60,000 to 65,000 clones; 75% to 90% were counted once. 4% to 6% of the sample rests with the top ten. Sequenced sample: PBMCs. The receptor was isolated from a human donor in good health. Some clones in this sample may be carry-over from other donors' samples. The chain uses TRBV18 and TRBJ1-5; matching of 6 bases hints at TRBD1 as the D gene. The base sequence is TGTGCCAGCTCCTTCGGGACATACAATCAGCCCCAGCATTTT. Its protein reads: CASSFGTYNQPQHF.